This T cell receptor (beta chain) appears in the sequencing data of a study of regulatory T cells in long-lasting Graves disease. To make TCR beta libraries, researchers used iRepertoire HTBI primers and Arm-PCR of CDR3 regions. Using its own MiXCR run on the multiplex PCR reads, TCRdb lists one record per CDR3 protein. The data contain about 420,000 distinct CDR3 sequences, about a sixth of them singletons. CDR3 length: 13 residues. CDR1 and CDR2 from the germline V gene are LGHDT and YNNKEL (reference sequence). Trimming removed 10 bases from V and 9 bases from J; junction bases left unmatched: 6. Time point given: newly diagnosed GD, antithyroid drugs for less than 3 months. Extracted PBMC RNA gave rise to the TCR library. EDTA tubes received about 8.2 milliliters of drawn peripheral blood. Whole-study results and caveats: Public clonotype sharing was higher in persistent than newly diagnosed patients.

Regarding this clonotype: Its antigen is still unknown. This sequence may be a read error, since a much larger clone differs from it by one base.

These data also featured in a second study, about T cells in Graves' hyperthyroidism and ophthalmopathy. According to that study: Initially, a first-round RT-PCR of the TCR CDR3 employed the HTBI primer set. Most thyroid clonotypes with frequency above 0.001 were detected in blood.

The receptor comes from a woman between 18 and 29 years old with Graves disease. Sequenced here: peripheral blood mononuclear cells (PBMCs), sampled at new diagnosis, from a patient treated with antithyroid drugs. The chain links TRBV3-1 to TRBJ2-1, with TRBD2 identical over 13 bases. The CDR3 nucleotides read TGTGCCATCGCGACTAGCGGGAGGTTTGAGCAGTTCTTC. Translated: CAIATSGRFEQFF.